Given below is one TCR beta chain in context. This entry is derived from a study of shared clonotypes between healthy human individuals. Under the authors' procedure: Filtering differed, since immunoSEQ gave only junction sequences and no quality scores. Measured with immunoSEQ multiplex PCR; TCRdb has only the in-frame clones, and not every one. That table is the source of V, J and clone size, and D and trimming were worked out from the DNA. The sample contains more than 2 million clones, over 85% of which appear only once. The naive CD8 population came from CD45RO-negative cells selected for CCR7, without terminally differentiated effector memory CD45RA+ cells. The CDR3 is 14 residues long. Germline values: CDR1 MNHEY, CDR2 SMNVEV (reference sequence). Trimming removed 4 bases at V and 4 bases at J, with 14 bases between.

The TCR comes from a man between 18 and 29 years old in good health. The rearrangement uses TRBV27 and TRBJ2-7, with D possibly matching TRBD2 (6 bases). Sequencing was carried out using naive CD8+ T cells sorted from blood. CDR3 residues: CASSWGLGGYEQYF. DNA of the CDR3: TGTGCCAGCAGTTGGGGACTCGGTGGATACGAGCAGTACTTC.